This T cell receptor (beta chain) is drawn from a study of beta chain features in type 1 diabetes. Looking at the study overall: Sorted cells numbering roughly 100,000,000 were examined across all samples. General study findings and limits: It was among patients, rather than healthy donors, that naive, central memory and Treg TCRB repertoires appeared more similar.

Trimming took 5 bases from V and 7 from J; bases not matched to a gene: 5. Germline assignment: CDR1 MDHEN and CDR2 SYDVKM. The CDR3 is 13 residues long. About this clone: Antigen: not known.

The whole isolated RNA underwent reverse transcription, so sequencing captured expressed TCRB transcripts. Libraries were prepared by immunoSEQ multiplex PCR; TCRdb keeps only in-frame clonotypes and omits some of them. Of 130,000 to 150,000 clones in the sample, less than 9% were seen once. This clonotype was sampled from a woman aged 25 to 45 in good health. This chain connects TRBV28 to TRBJ1-5; 7 positions agree with TRBD1. Sequencing was performed on central memory CD4+ T cells from blood. DNA for the CDR3: TGTGCCAGCAGTCGACAGGGCTGGCAGCCCCAGCATTTT. Its translation is CASSRQGWQPQHF.